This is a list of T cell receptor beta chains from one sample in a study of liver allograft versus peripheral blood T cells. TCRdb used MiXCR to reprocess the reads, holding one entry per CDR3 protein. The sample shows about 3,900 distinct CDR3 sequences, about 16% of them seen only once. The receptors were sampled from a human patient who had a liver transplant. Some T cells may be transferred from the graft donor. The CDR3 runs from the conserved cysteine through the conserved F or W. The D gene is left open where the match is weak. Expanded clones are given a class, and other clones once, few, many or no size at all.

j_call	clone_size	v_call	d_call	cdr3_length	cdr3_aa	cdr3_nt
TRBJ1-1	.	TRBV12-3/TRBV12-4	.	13	CASSLGTNTEAFF	TGTGCCAGCAGTTTAGGTACGAACACTGAAGCTTTCTTT
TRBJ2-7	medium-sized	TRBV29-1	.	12	CSVEDATYEQYF	TGCAGCGTTGAAGACGCCACCTACGAGCAGTACTTC
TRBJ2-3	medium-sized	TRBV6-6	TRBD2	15	CASSYRREKTDTQYF	TGTGCCAGCAGTTATCGGCGGGAGAAAACAGATACGCAGTATTTT
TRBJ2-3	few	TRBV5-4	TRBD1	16	CASSFDRGLVADTQYF	TGTGCCAGCAGTTTTGACAGGGGGCTAGTGGCAGATACGCAGTATTTT
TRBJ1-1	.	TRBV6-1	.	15	CASSDSVGWGTEAFF	TGTGCCAGCAGTGATAGCGTAGGTTGGGGCACTGAAGCTTTCTTT
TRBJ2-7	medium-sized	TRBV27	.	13	CASTLGRGYEQYF	TGTGCCAGCACCCTAGGGAGGGGGTACGAGCAGTACTTC
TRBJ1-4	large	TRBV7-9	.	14	CASSYDGWNEKLFF	TGTGCCAGCAGCTACGACGGTTGGAATGAAAAACTGTTTTTT
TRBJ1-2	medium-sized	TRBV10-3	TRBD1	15	CASVAGGQFDKGYTF	TGTGCCAGCGTCGCAGGGGGCCAGTTCGATAAAGGCTACACCTTC
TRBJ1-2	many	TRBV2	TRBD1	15	CASSDPTGAAYGYTF	TGTGCCAGCAGCGATCCTACAGGGGCCGCCTATGGCTACACCTTC
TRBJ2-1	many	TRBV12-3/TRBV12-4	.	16	CASRNRDAGSYNEQFF	TGTGCCAGCAGGAACCGGGACGCCGGCTCCTACAATGAGCAGTTCTTC
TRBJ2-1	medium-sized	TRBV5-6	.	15	CASSPYIGDTYEQFF	TGTGCCAGCAGCCCATATATCGGGGATACCTATGAGCAGTTCTTC
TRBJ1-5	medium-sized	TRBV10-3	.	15	CAISESTDSNQPQHF	TGTGCCATCAGTGAGTCGACGGATAGCAATCAGCCCCAGCATTTT
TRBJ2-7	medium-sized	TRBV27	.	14	CASSLSGDEGEQYF	TGTGCCAGCAGTTTATCAGGCGATGAGGGCGAGCAGTACTTC
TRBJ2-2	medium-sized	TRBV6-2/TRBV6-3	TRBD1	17	CASSYLPGQGAWGELFF	TGTGCCAGCAGTTACTTGCCGGGACAGGGGGCTTGGGGGGAGCTGTTTTTT
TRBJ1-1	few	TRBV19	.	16	CASSISGTFLDTEAFF	TGTGCCAGTAGTATTTCTGGGACATTTTTGGACACTGAAGCTTTCTTT
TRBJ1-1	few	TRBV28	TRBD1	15	CASTSLGTGDPEAFF	TGTGCCAGCACCTCCTTGGGGACAGGGGATCCTGAAGCTTTCTTT
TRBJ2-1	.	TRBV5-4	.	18	CASSFRLVRSSSYNEQFF	TGTGCCAGCAGCTTCAGACTAGTTAGGTCCAGCTCCTACAATGAGCAGTTCTTC
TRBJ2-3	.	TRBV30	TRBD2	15	CAWSIAGGPADTQYF	TGTGCCTGGAGTATAGCGGGAGGGCCCGCAGATACGCAGTATTTT
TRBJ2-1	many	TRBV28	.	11	CASSFGPEQFF	TGTGCCAGCAGTTTCGGCCCAGAGCAGTTCTTC
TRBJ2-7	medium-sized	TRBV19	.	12	CASSPDPSRQYF	TGTGCCAGTTCTCCGGACCCATCCAGGCAGTACTTC
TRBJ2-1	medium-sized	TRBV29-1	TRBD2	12	CSVQAGGGEQFF	TGCAGCGTTCAAGCGGGAGGAGGTGAGCAGTTCTTC
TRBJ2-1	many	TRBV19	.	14	CASSLAQTYNEQFF	TGTGCCAGTAGTTTGGCTCAGACCTACAATGAGCAGTTCTTC
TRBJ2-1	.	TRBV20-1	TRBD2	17	CSARAPLSGTSYNEQFF	TGCAGTGCTAGAGCCCCTCTTAGCGGGACCTCCTACAATGAGCAGTTCTTC
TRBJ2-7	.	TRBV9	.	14	CASSVAAGYCEQYF	TGTGCCAGCAGCGTAGCCGCAGGGTACTGCGAGCAGTACTTC
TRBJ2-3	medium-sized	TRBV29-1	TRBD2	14	CSVRASGSSDTQYF	TGCAGCGTTAGGGCTAGCGGGAGCTCAGATACGCAGTATTTT